Listed below are T cell receptor beta chains from one sample, sequenced in a study of T cells expressing NK-cell markers. Following a re-call of the 5' RACE reads, TCRdb has one entry per CDR3 protein and lacks DNA. This sample's table reports hundreds of thousands of distinct CDR3 sequences. Sequencing was carried out using blood T cells: a sorted CD56 or NKG2C T cell subset, CD4+ or CD8+ T cells, or bulk PBMC T cells (not recorded which). The source is a young man in good health. Each CDR3 is given with its conserved first and last residue.

CATHRDLSSYNEQFF,15,TRBV2,TRBJ2-1
CAISERGRTGTEAFF,15,TRBV10-3,TRBJ1-1
CASSKRTSGNYNEQFF,16,TRBV7-8,TRBJ2-1
CASSRSAGTGGPNTEAFF,18,TRBV11-2,TRBJ1-1
CASSLSFGLAGDNEQFF,17,TRBV12-3/TRBV12-4,TRBJ2-1
CASSLTTGSGNTIYF,15,TRBV12-3/TRBV12-4,TRBJ1-3
CSARPGGAALYEQFF,15,TRBV20-1,TRBJ2-1
CATSGTVNTEAFF,13,TRBV24-1,TRBJ1-1
CSAEGLAGYEQYF,13,TRBV29-1,TRBJ2-7
CSAIANEGRDNEQFF,15,TRBV20-1,TRBJ2-1
CASSQIRTRTDTQYF,15,TRBV4-3,TRBJ2-3
CSAELAGSYTDTQYF,15,TRBV29-1,TRBJ2-3
CASSFSSEETQYF,13,TRBV12-3/TRBV12-4,TRBJ2-5
CASSQYRATNYGYTF,15,TRBV4-1,TRBJ1-2
CSVEGGGGMGTQYF,14,TRBV29-1,TRBJ2-5
CAISESERGYTEAFF,15,TRBV10-3,TRBJ1-1
CAIGYGQGEQYF,12,TRBV10-3,TRBJ2-7
CASSRGQGAYEQYF,14,TRBV18,TRBJ2-7
CSASTPTGTNTEAFF,15,TRBV20-1,TRBJ1-1
CASSSSTSGTDTQYF,15,TRBV9,TRBJ2-3
CATSDLSNEQFF,12,TRBV24-1,TRBJ2-1
CASSESAYSDGYTF,14,TRBV10-1,TRBJ1-2
CASRGPSYNEQFF,13,TRBV2,TRBJ2-1
CASSQATGLSSYNEQFF,17,TRBV4-1,TRBJ2-1
CASSYSQDSSGANVLTF,17,TRBV6-5,TRBJ2-6
CASSLGGRVSDTQYF,15,TRBV12-3/TRBV12-4,TRBJ2-3
CASSPQTGGSYEQYF,15,TRBV7-7,TRBJ2-7
CASSLETVITDTQYF,15,TRBV5-1,TRBJ2-3
CASSLKPRETDTQYF,15,TRBV11-2,TRBJ2-3
CASSQYRGLRPEQFF,15,TRBV14,TRBJ2-1
CSVAGTTRSSYEQYF,15,TRBV29-1,TRBJ2-7
CASRGTGGGTGELFF,15,TRBV27,TRBJ2-2
CSVVWALDYNEQFF,14,TRBV29-1,TRBJ2-1
CASSPSGSGNSGANVLTF,18,TRBV18,TRBJ2-6
CASSEFHKKLFF,12,TRBV6-1,TRBJ1-4
CASSLVRGRMGNQPQHF,17,TRBV5-1,TRBJ1-5
CSVGLAGTPQFF,12,TRBV29-1,TRBJ2-1
CASSLSGRASYEQYF,15,TRBV7-2,TRBJ2-7
CASSWRLAGDSYNEQFF,17,TRBV5-1,TRBJ2-1
CASSIRVSNEQFF,13,TRBV19,TRBJ2-1
CSAATSGRAGTQYF,14,TRBV20-1,TRBJ2-3
CASSLRLTESSYNEQFF,17,TRBV12-3/TRBV12-4,TRBJ2-1
CASSESGAVYGYTF,14,TRBV25-1,TRBJ1-2
CSVVDQNEKLFF,12,TRBV29-1,TRBJ1-4
CASSFSVGRAADTQYF,16,TRBV11-3,TRBJ2-3
CASSLDGGSTGNTIYF,16,TRBV5-1,TRBJ1-3
CATSRVGASGTTDTQYF,17,TRBV15,TRBJ2-3
CASSQSRDNSYEQYF,15,TRBV10-2,TRBJ2-7